The clone carrying this T cell receptor beta chain was counted between two and nine times. Its antigen is not identified. This PCR relied on a set of 60 Vbeta primers and 13 Jbeta primers. Measured with immunoSEQ multiplex PCR; TCRdb has only the in-frame clones, and not every one. This sample has under 200,000 clones, with 12% found just once. The data derive from a study of cytomegalovirus exposure and HLA in healthy donors. Study observations and caveats: At a 0.05 false discovery rate, a later analysis found around 15,000 TCR beta sequences to be associated with HLA alleles. Researchers left out some V segments, among them TRBV6-2 and TRBV6-3, as indistinguishable. Compared with the approximately 680-donor mean, an Asian-associated ancestry cluster reportedly had fewer N-insertions, according to a later analysis.

Germline V gene sequence: CDR1 MNHEY, CDR2 SVGAGI. The CDR3 covers 15 residues. The V and J ends lost 6 bases and 5 bases, in that order; junction bases with no gene match: 10. The TCR originated in a man over 45 in good health and CMV-seropositive. The chain has TRBV6-5 and TRBJ1-2, with 9 bases matching TRBD1. Sequencing input: PBMCs. For the CDR3, the DNA is TGTGCCAGCAGCTGGGTGGGACAGGGCCTTTATGGCTACACCTTC. Its translation: CASSWVGQGLYGYTF.